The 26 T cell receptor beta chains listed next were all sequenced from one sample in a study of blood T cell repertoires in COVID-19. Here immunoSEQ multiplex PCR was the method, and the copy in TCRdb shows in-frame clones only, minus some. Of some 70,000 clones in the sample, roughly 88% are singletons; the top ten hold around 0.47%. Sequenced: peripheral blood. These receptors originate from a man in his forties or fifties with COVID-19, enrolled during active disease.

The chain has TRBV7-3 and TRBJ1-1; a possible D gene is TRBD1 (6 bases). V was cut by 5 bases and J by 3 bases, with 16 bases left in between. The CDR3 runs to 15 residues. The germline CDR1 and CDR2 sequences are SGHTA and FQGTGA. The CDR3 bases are TGTGCCAGCAGCCGAGGCGGGGGGCAGGACACTGAAGCTTTCTTT. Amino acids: CASSRGGGQDTEAFF. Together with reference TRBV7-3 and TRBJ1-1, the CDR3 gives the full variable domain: GAGVSQTPSNKVTEKGKYVELRCDPISGHTALYWYRQSLGQGPEFLIYFQGTGAADDSGLPNDRFFAVRPEGSVSTLKIQRTERGDSAVYLCASSRGGGQDTEAFFGQGTRLTVV.

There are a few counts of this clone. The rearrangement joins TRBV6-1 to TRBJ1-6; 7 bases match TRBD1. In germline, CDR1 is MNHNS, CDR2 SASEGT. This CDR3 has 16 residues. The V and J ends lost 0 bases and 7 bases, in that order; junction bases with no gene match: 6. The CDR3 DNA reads TGTGCCAGCAGTGAAGCGTCAGGGGGAAGAAATTCACCCCTCCACTTT. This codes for CASSEASGGRNSPLHF.

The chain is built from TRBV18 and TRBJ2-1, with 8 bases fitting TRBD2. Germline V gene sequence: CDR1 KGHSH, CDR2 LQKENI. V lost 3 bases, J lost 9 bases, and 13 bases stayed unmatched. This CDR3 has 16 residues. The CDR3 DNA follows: TGTGCCAGCTCACCTCCAGTTACAGCGGGAGTGGCTGAGCAGTTCTTC. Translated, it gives CASSPPVTAGVAEQFF.

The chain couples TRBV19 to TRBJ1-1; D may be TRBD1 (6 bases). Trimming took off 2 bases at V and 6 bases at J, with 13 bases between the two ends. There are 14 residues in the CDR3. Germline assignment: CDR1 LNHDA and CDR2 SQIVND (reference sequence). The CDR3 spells CASSISSRGSEAFF. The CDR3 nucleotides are TGTGCCAGTAGTATATCGTCCAGGGGTTCTGAAGCTTTCTTT.

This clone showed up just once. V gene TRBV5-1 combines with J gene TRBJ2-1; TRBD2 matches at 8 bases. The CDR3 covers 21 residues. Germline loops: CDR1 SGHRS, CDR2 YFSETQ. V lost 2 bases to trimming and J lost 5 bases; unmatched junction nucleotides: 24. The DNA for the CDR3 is TGCGCCAGCAGCTTTGGTGTGAAGTTGTCGACTAGCGTCCCATCCGACAATGAGCAGTTCTTC. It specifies CASSFGVKLSTSVPSDNEQFF.

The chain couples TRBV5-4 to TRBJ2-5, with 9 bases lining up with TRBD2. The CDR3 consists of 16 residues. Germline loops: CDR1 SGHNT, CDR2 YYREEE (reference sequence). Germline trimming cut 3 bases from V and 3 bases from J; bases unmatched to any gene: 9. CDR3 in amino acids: CASSSQSGGREETQYF. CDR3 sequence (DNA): TGTGCCAGCAGCTCCCAGTCGGGCGGGAGGGAAGAGACCCAGTACTTC.

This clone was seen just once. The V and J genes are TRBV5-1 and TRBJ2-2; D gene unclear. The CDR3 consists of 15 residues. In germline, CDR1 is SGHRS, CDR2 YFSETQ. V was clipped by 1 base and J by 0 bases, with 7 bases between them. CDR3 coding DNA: TGCGCCAGCAGCTTGATTGGAGCGAACACCGGGGAGCTGTTTTTT. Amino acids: CASSLIGANTGELFF.

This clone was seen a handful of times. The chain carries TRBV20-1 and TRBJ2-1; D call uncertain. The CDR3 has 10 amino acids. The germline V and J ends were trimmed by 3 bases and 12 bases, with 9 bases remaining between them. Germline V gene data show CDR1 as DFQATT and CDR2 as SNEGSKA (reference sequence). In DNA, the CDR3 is TGCAGTGCTAGTACCAACAGGCAGTTCTTC. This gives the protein CSASTNRQFF.

The CDR3: CARRTGGALAGSVEQFF. The CDR3 nucleotides read TGTGCCAGGAGGACAGGGGGCGCTTTAGCGGGATCTGTTGAGCAGTTCTTC. The rearrangement uses TRBV21-1 and TRBJ2-1; the table calls TRBD1, which could not be checked here. TRBV21-1 is a pseudogene. This CDR3 is built from 17 residues.

The CDR3 DNA reads TGCGCCAGCAGCGAGGGACAGGGGGGATTGCAGCCCCAGCATTTT. It translates to CASSEGQGGLQPQHF. The chain links TRBV5-1 to TRBJ1-5; 11 nucleotides agree with TRBD1. V was clipped by 4 bases and J by 7 bases; unmatched bases: 7. The CDR3 sequence is 15 residues long. CDR1 is SGHRS, CDR2 YFSETQ, per germline.

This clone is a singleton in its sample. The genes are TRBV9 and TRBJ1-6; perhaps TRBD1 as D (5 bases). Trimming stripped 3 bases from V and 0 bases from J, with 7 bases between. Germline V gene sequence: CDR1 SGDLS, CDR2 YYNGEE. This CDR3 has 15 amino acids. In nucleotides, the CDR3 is TGTGCCAGCAGCGGCGACAGCTCCTATAATTCACCCCTCCACTTT. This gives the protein CASSGDSSYNSPLHF.

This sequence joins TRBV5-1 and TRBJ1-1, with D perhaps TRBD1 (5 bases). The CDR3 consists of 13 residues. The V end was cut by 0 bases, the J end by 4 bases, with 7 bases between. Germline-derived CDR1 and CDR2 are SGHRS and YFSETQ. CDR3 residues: CASSLAGFTEAFF. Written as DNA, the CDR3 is TGCGCCAGCAGCTTGGCAGGGTTCACTGAAGCTTTCTTT.

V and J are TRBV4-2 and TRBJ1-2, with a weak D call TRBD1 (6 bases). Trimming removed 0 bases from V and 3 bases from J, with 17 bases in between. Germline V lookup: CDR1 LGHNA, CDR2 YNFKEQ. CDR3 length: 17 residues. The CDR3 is CASSQDKQGEFDYGYTF. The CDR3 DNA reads TGTGCCAGCAGCCAAGATAAACAGGGCGAGTTTGACTATGGCTACACCTTC.

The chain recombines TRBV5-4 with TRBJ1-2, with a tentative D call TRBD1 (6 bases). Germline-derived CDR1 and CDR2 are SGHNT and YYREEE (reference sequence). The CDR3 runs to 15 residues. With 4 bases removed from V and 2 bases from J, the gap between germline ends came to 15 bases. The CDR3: CASSPDSRANYGYTF. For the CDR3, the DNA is TGTGCCAGCAGCCCGGACAGCAGGGCGAACTATGGCTACACCTTC.

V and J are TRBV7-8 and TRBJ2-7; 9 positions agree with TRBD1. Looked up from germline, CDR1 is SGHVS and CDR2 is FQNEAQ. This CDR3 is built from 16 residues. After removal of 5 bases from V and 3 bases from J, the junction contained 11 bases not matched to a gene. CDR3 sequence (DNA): TGTGCCAGCAGCCAAGTGTGGGACAGGGAGGGCTACGAGCAGTACTTC. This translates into CASSQVWDREGYEQYF.

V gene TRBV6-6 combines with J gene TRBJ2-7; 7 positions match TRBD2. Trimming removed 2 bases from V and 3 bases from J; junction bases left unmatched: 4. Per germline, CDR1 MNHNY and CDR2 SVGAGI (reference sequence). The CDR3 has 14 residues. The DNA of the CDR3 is TGTGCCAGCAGTTACGAGGCGGGAGTCTACGAGCAGTACTTC. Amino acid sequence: CASSYEAGVYEQYF.

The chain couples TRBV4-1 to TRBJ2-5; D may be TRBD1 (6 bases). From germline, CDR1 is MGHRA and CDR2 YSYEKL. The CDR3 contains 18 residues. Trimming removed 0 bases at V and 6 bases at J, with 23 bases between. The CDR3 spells CASSQDPRGIQGRQTQYF. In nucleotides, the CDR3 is TGCGCCAGCAGCCAAGATCCTCGGGGAATACAGGGTCGACAGACCCAGTACTTC.

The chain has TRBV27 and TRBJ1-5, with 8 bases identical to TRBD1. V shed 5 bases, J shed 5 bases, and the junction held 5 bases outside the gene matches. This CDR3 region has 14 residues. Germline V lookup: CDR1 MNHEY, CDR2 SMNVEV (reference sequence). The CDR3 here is CASSPGTGHQPQHF. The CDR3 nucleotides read TGTGCCAGCAGTCCTGGGACAGGCCATCAGCCCCAGCATTTT.

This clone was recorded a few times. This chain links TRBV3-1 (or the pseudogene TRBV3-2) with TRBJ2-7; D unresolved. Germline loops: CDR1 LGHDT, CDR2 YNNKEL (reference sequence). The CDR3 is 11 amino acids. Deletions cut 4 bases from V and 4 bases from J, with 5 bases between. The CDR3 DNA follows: TGTGCCAGCAGCCGTAATTACGAGCAGTACTTC. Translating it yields CASSRNYEQYF.

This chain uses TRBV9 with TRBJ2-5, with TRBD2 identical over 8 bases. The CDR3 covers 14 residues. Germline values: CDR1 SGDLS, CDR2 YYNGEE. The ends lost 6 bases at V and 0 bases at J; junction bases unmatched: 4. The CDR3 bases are TGTGCCAGCACCCGGGAGGGGTACCAAGAGACCCAGTACTTC. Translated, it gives CASTREGYQETQYF.

The CDR3 region has the DNA TGTGCCAGCAGCTTAGGGTCGGCGGTTAGCTCCTACGAGCAGTACTTC. Protein sequence: CASSLGSAVSSYEQYF. The chain couples TRBV7-2 to TRBJ2-7; D gene unclear. CDR3 length equals 16 residues. V lost 1 base and J 0 bases, leaving 13 bases between the germline ends. Germline loops: CDR1 SGHTA, CDR2 FQGNSA.

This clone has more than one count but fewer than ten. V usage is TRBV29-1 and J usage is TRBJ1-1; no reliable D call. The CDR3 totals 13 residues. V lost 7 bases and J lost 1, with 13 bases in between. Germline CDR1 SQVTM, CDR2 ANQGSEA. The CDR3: CSGKDTSNTEAFF. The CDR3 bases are TGCAGCGGAAAAGACACCTCGAACACTGAAGCTTTCTTT.

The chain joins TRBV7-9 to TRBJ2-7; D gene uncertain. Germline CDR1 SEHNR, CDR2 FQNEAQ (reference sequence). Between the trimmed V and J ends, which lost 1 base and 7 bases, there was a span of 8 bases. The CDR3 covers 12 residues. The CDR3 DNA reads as TGTGCCAGCAGCTTAGTGTCCGGGGAGCAGTACTTC. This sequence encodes CASSLVSGEQYF.

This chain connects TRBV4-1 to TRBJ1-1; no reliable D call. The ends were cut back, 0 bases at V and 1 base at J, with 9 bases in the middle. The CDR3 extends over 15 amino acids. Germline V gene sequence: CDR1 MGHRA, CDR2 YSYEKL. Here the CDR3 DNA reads TGCGCCAGCAGCCAAGAAAGAACAACGAACACTGAAGCTTTCTTT. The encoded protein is CASSQERTTNTEAFF.

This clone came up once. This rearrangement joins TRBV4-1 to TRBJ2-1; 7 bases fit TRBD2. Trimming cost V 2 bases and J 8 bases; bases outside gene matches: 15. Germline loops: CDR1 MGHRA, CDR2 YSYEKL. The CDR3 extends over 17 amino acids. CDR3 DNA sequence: TGCGCCAGCAGCCAACCCATCCGCGGGAGCCCTACGGATGAGCAGTTCTTC. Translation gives CASSQPIRGSPTDEQFF.

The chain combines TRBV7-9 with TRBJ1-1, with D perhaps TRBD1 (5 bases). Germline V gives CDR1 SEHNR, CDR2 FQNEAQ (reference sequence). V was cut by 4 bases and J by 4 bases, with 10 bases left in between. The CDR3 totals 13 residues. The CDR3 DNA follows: TGTGCCAGCAGCTGGGGCGAGCGCACTGAAGCTTTCTTT. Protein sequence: CASSWGERTEAFF.